Presented here are 16 T cell receptor beta chains from one specimen sequenced in a study of blood T cell repertoires in COVID-19. Repertoires were generated with immunoSEQ multiplex PCR, while TCRdb's copy carries only in-frame clones and drops some. The sample has approximately 310,000 clones, roughly 85% seen once. Sequencing was performed on PBMCs or T cells enriched from blood (not recorded which). Source of these receptors: a man aged 25 to 40 who had recovered from COVID-19.

V gene TRBV6-5 combines with J gene TRBJ1-2, with 8 bases fitting TRBD1. CDR3 size: 14 residues. Germline trimming cut 6 bases from V and 4 bases from J; bases unmatched to any gene: 7. Germline CDR1 is MNHEY and CDR2 is SVGAGI. The chain's CDR3 is CASRKTGGLYGYTF. The CDR3 DNA sequence: TGTGCCAGCAGGAAAACAGGGGGGCTCTATGGCTACACCTTC.

V usage is TRBV3-1 (or the pseudogene TRBV3-2) and J usage is TRBJ1-5; possible D gene TRBD1, 6 bases. The V end was cut by 3 bases, the J end by 4 bases, with 10 bases between. This CDR3 has 14 amino acids. CDR1 and CDR2 from the germline V gene are LGHDT and YNNKEL (reference sequence). The CDR3 loop is CASSQGAGNQPQHF. CDR3 sequence (DNA): TGTGCCAGCAGCCAGGGGGCTGGGAATCAGCCCCAGCATTTT.

This clone was seen once. This chain connects TRBV5-6 to TRBJ2-7; the match to TRBD1 covers 10 bases. Trimming removed 0 bases from V and 3 bases from J; junction bases left unmatched: 9. In germline, CDR1 is SGHDT, CDR2 YYEEEE. The CDR3 runs to 17 residues. CDR3 nucleotide sequence: TGTGCCAGCAGCTTGGCCTGGGAGACAGGGGGCCTCTACGAGCAGTACTTC. This codes for CASSLAWETGGLYEQYF.

This clone was picked up a small number of times. The chain's CDR3 is CASSTPGTSLASTDTQYF. CDR3 nucleotide sequence: TGTGCCAGTAGTACCCCCGGGACTAGTCTGGCTAGCACAGATACGCAGTATTTT. The chain couples TRBV19 to TRBJ2-3; 8 bases line up with TRBD2. Trimming took 4 bases from V and 0 from J; bases not matched to a gene: 12. The CDR3 consists of 18 residues. Germline V gene sequence: CDR1 LNHDA, CDR2 SQIVND (reference sequence).

The chain joins TRBV9 to TRBJ2-1, with D perhaps TRBD2 (6 bases). This CDR3 is 13 amino acids long. Germline CDR1 SGDLS, CDR2 YYNGEE. The CDR3 loop is CTGRWRTYNEQFF. The CDR3 bases are TGTACGGGGAGGTGGCGGACCTACAATGAGCAGTTCTTC.

The chain has TRBV4-1 and TRBJ1-1; no clear D gene. This CDR3 is built from 14 residues. Germline V gives CDR1 MGHRA, CDR2 YSYEKL. Deletions cut 3 bases from V and 0 bases from J, with 8 bases between. CDR3 coding DNA: TGCGCCAGCAGCCAGCCGAACATGAACACTGAAGCTTTCTTT. It specifies CASSQPNMNTEAFF.

The chain is built from TRBV11-2 and TRBJ2-1, with D unresolved. V lost 5 bases and J 0 bases, leaving 5 bases between the germline ends. Germline V lookup: CDR1 SGHAT, CDR2 FQNNGV. The CDR3 runs to 13 residues. The CDR3 region is CASSRSSYNEQFF. The CDR3 DNA reads TGTGCCAGCAGCCGGAGCTCCTACAATGAGCAGTTCTTC.

V and J are TRBV29-1 and TRBJ2-5; TRBD1 agrees at 7 bases. Germline CDR1 and CDR2: SQVTM and ANQGSEA. The CDR3 loop spans 13 amino acids. V gave up 5 bases and J gave up 2 bases; unmatched junction bases: 5. The CDR3 here is CSVKWTGQETQYF. CDR3 nucleotide sequence: TGCAGCGTTAAGTGGACAGGTCAAGAGACCCAGTACTTC.

CDR3 in amino acids: CASRPGDTGELFF. The CDR3, as DNA: TGTGCCAGCAGGCCGGGGGACACCGGGGAGCTGTTTTTT. The chain is built from TRBV7-8 and TRBJ2-2; D is possibly TRBD2 (6 bases). The CDR3 spans 13 residues. The V gene's germline CDR1 is SGHVS and CDR2 FQNEAQ. V lost 6 bases, J lost 3 bases, and 8 bases lay in between.

In its sample, this clone was seen a few times. The chain links TRBV5-1 to TRBJ1-5; perhaps TRBD1 as D (5 bases). Deletions cut 3 bases from V and 2 bases from J, with 9 bases between. The CDR3 has 14 residues. Germline lookup yields CDR1 SGHRS and CDR2 YFSETQ. CDR3 loop: CASSSGLGNQPQHF. The CDR3 DNA is TGCGCCAGCAGCTCGGGACTCGGCAATCAGCCCCAGCATTTT.

The chain joins TRBV4-1 to TRBJ2-1, with D unclear. Germline CDR1 MGHRA, CDR2 YSYEKL. Trimming took off 2 bases at V and 5 bases at J, with 10 bases between the two ends. There are 14 residues in the CDR3. The CDR3 nucleotides are TGCGCCAGCAGCCAAACTCCGTCCAACAATGAGCAGTTCTTC. Amino acid sequence: CASSQTPSNNEQFF.

Written as DNA, the CDR3 is TGTGCAGGAGGCGGGGTTTTAATCCTTTATGGCTACACCTTC. It yields the protein CAGGGVLILYGYTF. The chain is built from TRBV5-4 and TRBJ1-2, with D unresolved. The CDR3 runs to 14 residues. The germline CDR1 and CDR2 sequences are SGHNT and YYREEE (reference sequence).

V and J are TRBV19 and TRBJ1-6; D is undetermined. The CDR3 runs 14 residues. Germline V gene sequence: CDR1 LNHDA, CDR2 SQIVND (reference sequence). With 4 bases removed from V and 7 bases from J, the gap between germline ends came to 11 bases. The CDR3: CASSRGEINSPLHF. The CDR3 coding sequence is TGTGCCAGTAGTAGAGGAGAGATAAATTCACCCCTCCACTTT.

V is TRBV5-1 and J is TRBJ2-2; D possibly corresponds to TRBD1 (5 bases). This CDR3 is built from 13 residues. CDR1 is SGHRS and CDR2 is YFSETQ in the germline V gene. Deletions cut 7 bases from V and 3 bases from J, with 10 bases between. The CDR3 sequence is CASQIQDTGELFF. The CDR3, as DNA: TGCGCCAGCCAGATACAGGACACCGGGGAGCTGTTTTTT.

This chain links TRBV10-1 with TRBJ2-7; tentatively, D is TRBD1 (5 bases). CDR3 length: 18 residues. V was trimmed by 5 bases and J by 1 base, leaving 24 bases between them. The germline CDR1 and CDR2 sequences are WNHNN and SYGVQD (reference sequence). The CDR3 spells CASSPDILSTGESYEQYF. CDR3 sequence (DNA): TGCGCCAGCAGTCCAGACATTTTGAGTACAGGCGAGTCCTACGAGCAGTACTTC.

The V and J genes are TRBV7-6 and TRBJ1-1; tentatively, D is TRBD1 (5 bases). Trimming took 2 bases from V and 2 from J, leaving 18 bases between them. This CDR3 is built from 17 residues. The germline CDR1 and CDR2 sequences are SGHVS and FNYEAQ. CDR3 sequence (DNA): TGTGCCAGCAGCTTATACCCGTCGGACACGACAAACACTGAAGCTTTCTTT. Translating it yields CASSLYPSDTTNTEAFF.